What follows describes a single T cell receptor beta chain. This sample is drawn from a study of identical twins. A single record per CDR3 protein comes from TCRdb applying MiXCR to the 5' RACE reads. The repertoire holds hundreds of thousands of distinct CDR3 sequences, with roughly 12% as singletons. V trimming: 3 bases; J trimming: 0 bases; junction bases outside the gene matches: 5. The CDR3 totals 17 residues. Germline V lookup: CDR1 SGHDT, CDR2 YYEEEE. The same sample was also studied in work on yellow fever vaccine responses in identical twins.

The clonotype comes from a woman aged 18-35 years in good health. Material: CD8+ T cells sorted from blood. The rearrangement joins TRBV5-6 to TRBJ2-7; 14 positions agree with TRBD2. CDR3 residues: CASSSRLAGGSSYEQYF. CDR3 coding DNA: TGTGCCAGCAGCTCTCGACTAGCGGGAGGGAGCTCCTACGAGCAGTACTTC.